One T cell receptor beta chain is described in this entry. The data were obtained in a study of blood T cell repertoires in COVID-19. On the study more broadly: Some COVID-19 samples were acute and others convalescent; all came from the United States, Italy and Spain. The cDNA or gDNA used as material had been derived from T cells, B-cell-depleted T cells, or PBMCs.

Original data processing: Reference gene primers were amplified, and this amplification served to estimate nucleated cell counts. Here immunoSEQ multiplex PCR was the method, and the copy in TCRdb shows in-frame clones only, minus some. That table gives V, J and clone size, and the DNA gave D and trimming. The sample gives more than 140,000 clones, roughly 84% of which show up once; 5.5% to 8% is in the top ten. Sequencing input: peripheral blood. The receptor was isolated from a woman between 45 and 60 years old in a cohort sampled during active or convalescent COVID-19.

CDR3 loop: CASSPWGDNYGYTF. DNA for the CDR3: TGTGCCAGCAGTCCCTGGGGGGACAACTATGGCTACACCTTC. This chain uses TRBV27 with TRBJ1-2, with TRBD1 as a possible D gene (5 bases). The V and J ends lost 5 bases and 2 bases respectively, with 12 bases between them. Germline assignment: CDR1 MNHEY and CDR2 SMNVEV (reference sequence). CDR3 length: 14 amino acids.